Below are 8 T cell receptor beta chains sequenced from a single sample in a study of T-cell reconstitution after alpha-beta-depleted transplantation in children. TCRbeta library preparation incorporated unique molecular identifiers. TCRdb redid the calling of the PCR reads with MiXCR, one entry per CDR3 protein. This sample has a few hundred thousand distinct CDR3 sequences, with around 13% found just once. Sequencing was performed on PBMCs from the stem cell graft donor, taken from the stem cell graft. The receptors were gathered from a human donor who donated a stem cell graft to a child with combined immunodeficiency.

V gene TRBV7-2 combines with J gene TRBJ1-5; TRBD1 matches at 10 bases. The V and J ends lost 0 bases and 7 bases, in that order; junction bases with no gene match: 6. Germline loops: CDR1 SGHTA, CDR2 FQGNSA. The CDR3 has 16 amino acids. In DNA, the CDR3 is TGTGCCAGCAGCTTAGCCACTGGGGGACAGGGGCAGCCCCAGCATTTT. It translates to CASSLATGGQGQPQHF.

This clonotype was observed at least ten times. The J gene is TRBJ1-6, the V gene TRBV5-5, with D unclear. In germline, CDR1 is SGHKS, CDR2 YYEKEE (reference sequence). The CDR3 consists of 16 residues. V shed 4 bases and J shed 7 bases, with 18 bases lying between them. This chain's CDR3 is CASSRERRLANSPLHF. CDR3 nucleotides: TGTGCCAGCAGCCGGGAGAGGCGTTTGGCAAATTCACCCCTCCACTTT.

This clonotype was counted at least ten times. This rearrangement joins TRBV12-3 or TRBV12-4 to TRBJ2-7, with TRBD1 identical over 7 bases. The CDR3 loop spans 16 amino acids. The V gene end was trimmed by 3 bases and the J gene end by 0 bases; junction bases not matched to a gene: 8. The CDR3 DNA is TGTGCCAGCAGTTTCGGGACAGAAGCCTACTCCTACGAGCAGTACTTC. This encodes CASSFGTEAYSYEQYF.

In this sample, this clonotype turned up a few times. The chain couples TRBV15 to TRBJ2-5, with 7 bases identical to TRBD1. The CDR3 loop spans 12 amino acids. CDR1 is LNHNV, CDR2 YYDKDF, per germline (reference sequence). With 3 bases clipped from V and 5 bases from J, the junction kept 0 bases outside the gene matches. The CDR3 sequence is CATSRTGETQYF. The CDR3 DNA sequence: TGTGCCACCAGCAGGACAGGGGAGACCCAGTACTTC.

This clonotype was seen repeatedly, ten times or more. The chain uses TRBV11-1 and TRBJ2-1; the D gene could be TRBD1 or TRBD2 (6 bases each). CDR3 length: 15 residues. V lost 1 base and J 9 bases, leaving 16 bases between the germline ends. Germline values: CDR1 SGHAT, CDR2 FQDESV (reference sequence). CDR3 residues: CASSLGYRGLAEQFF. The CDR3 DNA reads as TGTGCCAGCAGCTTAGGTTACCGGGGGCTAGCTGAGCAGTTCTTC.

This clonotype was picked up many times. The chain is built from TRBV6-2 or TRBV6-3 and TRBJ2-3; 9 nucleotides align to TRBD1. V lost 6 bases, J lost 4 bases, and 5 bases stayed unmatched. The CDR3 totals 14 residues. The V gene's germline CDR1 is MNHEY and CDR2 SVGEGT. CDR3 protein: CASSRQGVADTQYF. As DNA, the CDR3 is TGTGCCAGCAGCAGACAGGGGGTAGCAGATACGCAGTATTTT.

As DNA, the CDR3 is TGCAGTGCTAGATCCGGACAGGGGGACACCATATATTTT. It translates to CSARSGQGDTIYF. The V call is TRBV20-1, the J call TRBJ1-3; 10 positions match TRBD1. V lost 2 bases to trimming and J lost 8 bases; unmatched junction nucleotides: 3. This CDR3 has 13 amino acids. Germline V gene data show CDR1 as DFQATT and CDR2 as SNEGSKA (reference sequence).

The DNA for the CDR3 is TGTGCCAGCAGCCCGGGACTAGCGGGGGGGAGCACAGATACGCAGTATTTT. Protein: CASSPGLAGGSTDTQYF. This rearrangement joins TRBV7-2 to TRBJ2-3; 16 nucleotides line up with TRBD2. After removal of 5 bases from V and 0 bases from J, the junction contained 2 bases not matched to a gene. This CDR3 has 17 residues. Germline V lookup: CDR1 SGHTA, CDR2 FQGNSA.